This T cell receptor (beta chain) was documented in a study of identifying expanded T cells in peripheral blood. Only in-frame clones appear in the TCRdb table, and some are missing; sequencing was by immunoSEQ multiplex PCR. The sample contains about 90,000 clones, around 90% of which appear only once. Between the trimmed V and J ends, which lost 6 bases and 4 bases, there was a span of 7 bases. Germline V lookup: CDR1 SNHLY, CDR2 FYNNEI. This CDR3 is built from 12 residues. Comments on this clone: Its matching antigen is unknown.

Healthy donors had no documented immune events, such as infections, while sampled. Study-level points and caveats: Technical replicates showed roughly 1.2 changed clones; approximately 2 weeks 15 to 20; four weeks 19. Clone count variance between approximately two-week samples rose with total template count.

The material sequenced was blood. The chain couples TRBV2 to TRBJ1-3; D not resolved. The receptor comes from a person aged 18 to 69 in good health. DNA for the CDR3: TGTGCCAGCAGAGACTCCGGAAACACCATATATTTT. Protein: CASRDSGNTIYF.